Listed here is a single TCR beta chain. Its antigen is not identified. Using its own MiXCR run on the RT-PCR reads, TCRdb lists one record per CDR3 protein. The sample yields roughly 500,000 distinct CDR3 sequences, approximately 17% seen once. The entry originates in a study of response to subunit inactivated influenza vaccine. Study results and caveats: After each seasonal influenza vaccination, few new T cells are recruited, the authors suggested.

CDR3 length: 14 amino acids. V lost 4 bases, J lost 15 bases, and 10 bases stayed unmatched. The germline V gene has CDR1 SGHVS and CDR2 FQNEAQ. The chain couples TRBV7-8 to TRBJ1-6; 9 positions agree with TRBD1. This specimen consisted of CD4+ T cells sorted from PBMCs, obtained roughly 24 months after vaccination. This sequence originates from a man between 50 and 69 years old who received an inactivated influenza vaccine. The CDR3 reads CASSYTGQGTDLHF. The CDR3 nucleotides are TGTGCCAGCAGCTATACGGGACAGGGAACAGACCTCCACTTT.